This T cell receptor beta chain was profiled in a study of blood T cell repertoires in COVID-19. TCRdb keeps only in-frame clones here, not all; method: immunoSEQ multiplex PCR. This table has some 220,000 clones, around four fifths appearing once. CDR1 and CDR2 (germline): KGHSH, LQKENI. V lost 2 bases and J lost 7, with 9 bases in between. This CDR3 spans 14 amino acids. There are a few counts of this clone. What was sequenced was peripheral blood. The receptor comes from a man aged 45-65 years with acute or convalescent COVID-19. The rearrangement joins TRBV18 to TRBJ1-6, with D unresolved. The CDR3 region is CASSPWPSNSPLHF. DNA of the CDR3: TGTGCCAGCTCACCATGGCCTTCAAATTCACCCCTCCACTTT.